The clone carrying this T cell receptor beta chain was seen a few times. This specimen belongs to a study of blood T cell repertoires in COVID-19. The wider study: PBMCs, B-cell-depleted T cells, or T cells were the source of the cDNA or gDNA that made up the material.

CDR1 is LGHNA, CDR2 YSLEER, per germline. The junction had 12 bases not matched to a gene; V was cut back by 4 bases and J by 6 bases. This CDR3 spans 16 amino acids. The assay was immunoSEQ multiplex PCR, and TCRdb's table has in-frame clones only and misses some. The sample lists roughly 230,000 clones; around 89% were seen once. The sequence derives from a woman aged 60-75 years with COVID-19, enrolled during active disease. Sequenced input: peripheral blood. The chain carries TRBV4-3 and TRBJ1-2, with 9 bases fitting TRBD1. CDR3 protein: CASSLRYRTGEDGYTF. The CDR3 bases are TGCGCCAGCAGCCTCCGATATCGGACAGGGGAGGATGGCTACACCTTC.